This T cell receptor (beta chain) was captured by sequencing in a study of T cells in Graves' hyperthyroidism and ophthalmopathy. Study-level results: Median prediction lead before ophthalmopathy onset was 5 to 7 months with the model. Ophthalmopathy and stable hyperthyroidism were separated by a 13 V-J model.

In its sample, this clonotype was seen many times. Its specificity is unknown. Researchers amplified the TCR beta CDR3 regions from RNA transcripts. The HTBI primer set drove a first-round RT-PCR of the TCR CDR3. Via MiXCR, TCRdb re-called the multiplex PCR reads, giving one row per CDR3 protein. The sample holds about 410,000 distinct CDR3 sequences, approximately 14% seen once. Deletions cut 1 base from V and 0 bases from J, with 12 bases between. Germline V gene sequence: CDR1 LGHDT, CDR2 YNNKEL (reference sequence). The CDR3 is 16 amino acids. Criteria for exclusion of patients were uncontrolled infection, other autoimmune disease, pregnancy or lactation.

The sequenced sample was blood. V gene TRBV3-1 combines with J gene TRBJ1-1; D might be TRBD1 (6 bases). This TCR was recovered from a young man with Graves' ophthalmopathy. In DNA, the CDR3 is TGTGCCAGCAGCCAAGTAGCAGGGGCCATGAACACTGAAGCTTTCTTT. Amino acid sequence: CASSQVAGAMNTEAFF.